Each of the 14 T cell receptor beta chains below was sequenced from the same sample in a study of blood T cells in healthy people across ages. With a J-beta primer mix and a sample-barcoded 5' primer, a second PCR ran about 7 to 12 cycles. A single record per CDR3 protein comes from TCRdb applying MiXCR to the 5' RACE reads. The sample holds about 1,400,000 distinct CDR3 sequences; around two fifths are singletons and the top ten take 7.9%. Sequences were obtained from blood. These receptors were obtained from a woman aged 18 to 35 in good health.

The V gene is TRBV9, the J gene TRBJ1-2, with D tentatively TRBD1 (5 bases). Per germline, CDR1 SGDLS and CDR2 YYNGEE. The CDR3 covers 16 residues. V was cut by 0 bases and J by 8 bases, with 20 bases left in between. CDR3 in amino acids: CASSVAWSRATGGYTF. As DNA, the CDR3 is TGTGCCAGCAGCGTAGCTTGGAGCAGGGCCACGGGGGGCTACACCTTC.

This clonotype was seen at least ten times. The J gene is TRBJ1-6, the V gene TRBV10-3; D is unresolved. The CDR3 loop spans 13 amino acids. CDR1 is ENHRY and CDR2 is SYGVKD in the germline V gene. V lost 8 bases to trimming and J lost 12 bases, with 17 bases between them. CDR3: CAIGGPSGEPLHF. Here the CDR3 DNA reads TGTGCCATCGGCGGGCCCTCCGGAGAACCCCTCCACTTT.

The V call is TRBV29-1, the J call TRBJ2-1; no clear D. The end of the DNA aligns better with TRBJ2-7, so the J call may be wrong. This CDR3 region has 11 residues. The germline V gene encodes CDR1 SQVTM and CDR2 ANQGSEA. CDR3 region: CSVELGLEQYF. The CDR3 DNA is TGCAGCGTTGAATTAGGGCTTGAGCAGTACTTC.

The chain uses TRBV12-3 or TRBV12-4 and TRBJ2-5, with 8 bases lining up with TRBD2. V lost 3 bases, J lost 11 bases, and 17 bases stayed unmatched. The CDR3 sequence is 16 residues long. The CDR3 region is CASSFQPGLEYNEQYF. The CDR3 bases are TGTGCCAGCAGTTTCCAACCGGGACTAGAATACAATGAGCAGTACTTC.

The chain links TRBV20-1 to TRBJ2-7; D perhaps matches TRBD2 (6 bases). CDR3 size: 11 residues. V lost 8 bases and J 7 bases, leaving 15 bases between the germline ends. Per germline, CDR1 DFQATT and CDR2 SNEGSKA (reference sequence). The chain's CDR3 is CSSAGNNEQYF. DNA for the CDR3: TGCAGTTCCGCGGGGAACAATGAGCAGTACTTC.

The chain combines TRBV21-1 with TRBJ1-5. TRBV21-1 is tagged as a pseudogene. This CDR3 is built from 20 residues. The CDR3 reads CASSKPSGSGNPQSKQPQHF. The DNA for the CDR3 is TGTGCCAGCAGCAAACCCTCGGGTAGTGGAAACCCACAAAGCAAGCAGCCCCAGCATTTT.

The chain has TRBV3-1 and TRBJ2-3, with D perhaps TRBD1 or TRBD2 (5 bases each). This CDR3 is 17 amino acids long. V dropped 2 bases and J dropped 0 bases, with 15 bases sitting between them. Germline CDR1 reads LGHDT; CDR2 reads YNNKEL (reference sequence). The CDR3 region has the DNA TGTGCCAGCAGCCAATTTGTCGGCTGGGGGAGCACAGATACGCAGTATTTT. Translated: CASSQFVGWGSTDTQYF.

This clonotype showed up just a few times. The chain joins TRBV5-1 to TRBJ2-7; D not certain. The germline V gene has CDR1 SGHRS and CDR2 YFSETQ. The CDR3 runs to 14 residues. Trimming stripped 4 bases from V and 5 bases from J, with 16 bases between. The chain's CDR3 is CASSVNHPENEQYF. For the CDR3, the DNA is TGCGCCAGCAGCGTGAATCATCCCGAGAACGAGCAGTACTTC.

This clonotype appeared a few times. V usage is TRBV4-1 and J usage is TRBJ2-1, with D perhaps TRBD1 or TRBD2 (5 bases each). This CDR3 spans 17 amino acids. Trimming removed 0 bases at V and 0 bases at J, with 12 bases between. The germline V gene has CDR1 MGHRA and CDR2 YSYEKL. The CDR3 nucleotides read TGCGCCAGCAGCCAAGAAACGAGGGGCCTCTCCTACAATGAGCAGTTCTTC. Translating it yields CASSQETRGLSYNEQFF.

CDR3 sequence (DNA): TGTGCCAGCAGCCCGCAGACTAGCGGGAGGGCGTACTACAATGAGCAGTTCTTC. Encoded protein: CASSPQTSGRAYYNEQFF. V gene TRBV6-1 combines with J gene TRBJ2-1; 14 bases fit TRBD2. With V trimmed by 6 bases and J by 3 bases, 10 bases remained unmatched. The CDR3 covers 18 residues. CDR1 and CDR2 (germline): MNHNS, SASEGT.

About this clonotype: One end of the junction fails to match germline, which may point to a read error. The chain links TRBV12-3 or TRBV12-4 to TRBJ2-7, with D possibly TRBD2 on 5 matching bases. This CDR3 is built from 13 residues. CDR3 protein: CDSSFYRGYEQYF. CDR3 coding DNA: TGTGACAGCAGTTTTTACCGGGGCTACGAGCAGTACTTC.

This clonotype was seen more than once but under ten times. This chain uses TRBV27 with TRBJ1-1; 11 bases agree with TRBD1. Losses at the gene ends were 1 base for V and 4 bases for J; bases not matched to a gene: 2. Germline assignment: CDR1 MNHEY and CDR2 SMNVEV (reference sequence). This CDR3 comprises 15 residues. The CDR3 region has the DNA TGTGCCAGCAGTTTATGGGGGACAGGGGGCACTGAAGCTTTCTTT. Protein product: CASSLWGTGGTEAFF.

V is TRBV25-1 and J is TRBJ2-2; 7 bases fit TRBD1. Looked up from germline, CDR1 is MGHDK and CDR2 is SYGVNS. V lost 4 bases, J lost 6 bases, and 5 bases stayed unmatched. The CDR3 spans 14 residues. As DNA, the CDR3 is TGTGCCAGCAGTGCAAAGACAGGGTCCGGGGAGCTGTTTTTT. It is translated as CASSAKTGSGELFF.

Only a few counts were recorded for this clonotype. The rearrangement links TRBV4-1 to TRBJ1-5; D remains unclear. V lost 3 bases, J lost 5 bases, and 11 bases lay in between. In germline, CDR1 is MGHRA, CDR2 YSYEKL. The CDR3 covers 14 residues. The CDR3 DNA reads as TGCGCCAGCAGCCACACAGAAGACGATCAGCCCCAGCATTTT. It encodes CASSHTEDDQPQHF.